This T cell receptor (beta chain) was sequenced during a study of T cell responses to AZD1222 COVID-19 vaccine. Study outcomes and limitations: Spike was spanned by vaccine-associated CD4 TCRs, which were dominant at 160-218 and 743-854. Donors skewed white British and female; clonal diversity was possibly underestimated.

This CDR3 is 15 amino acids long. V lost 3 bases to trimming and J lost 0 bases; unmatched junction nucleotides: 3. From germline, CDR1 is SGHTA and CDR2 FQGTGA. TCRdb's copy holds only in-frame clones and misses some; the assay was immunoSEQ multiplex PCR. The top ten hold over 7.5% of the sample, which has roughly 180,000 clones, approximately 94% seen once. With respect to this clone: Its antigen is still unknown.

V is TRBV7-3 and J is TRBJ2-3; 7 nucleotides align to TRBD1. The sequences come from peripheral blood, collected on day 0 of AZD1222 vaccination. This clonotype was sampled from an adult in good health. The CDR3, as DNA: TGTGCCAGCAGCTTCGACAGGGATAGCACAGATACGCAGTATTTT. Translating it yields CASSFDRDSTDTQYF.